Listed here are 19 T cell receptor beta chains from one sample, sequenced in a study of OX40 agonist ivuxolimab in advanced cancers. Produced via immunoSEQ multiplex PCR; TCRdb's table is partial and in-frame only. The sample records roughly 40,000 clones, 86% being singletons. Sequenced material: CD4+ or CD8+ T cells sorted from blood, taken in a trial of the OX40 agonist ivuxolimab. The receptors here all came from an adult with an advanced solid tumor such as melanoma, head and neck, liver or kidney cancer.

V gene TRBV9 combines with J gene TRBJ1-1; perhaps TRBD1 as D (5 bases). This CDR3 contains 13 residues. The germline gives CDR1 SGDLS, CDR2 YYNGEE. V gave up 0 bases and J gave up 4 bases, with 7 bases separating them. The CDR3 loop reads CASSVGGSTEAFF. CDR3 bases: TGTGCCAGCAGCGTAGGGGGCAGCACTGAAGCTTTCTTT.

This clone was observed once. The genes are TRBV10-2 and TRBJ2-3, with 10 positions matching TRBD2. This CDR3 region has 17 residues. CDR1 and CDR2 (germline): WSHSY, SAAADI. Unmatched junction bases numbered 7, after V lost 4 bases and J lost 0 bases. The CDR3 DNA follows: TGCGCCAGCAGTGCGGGGAGCGGGGGGGTAAGCACAGATACGCAGTATTTT. Its protein is CASSAGSGGVSTDTQYF.

The rearrangement uses TRBV4-2 and TRBJ2-3; perhaps TRBD2 as D (5 bases). The CDR3 sequence is 18 residues long. Trimming left V 0 bases short and J 1 base short, with 17 bases between. Germline values: CDR1 LGHNA, CDR2 YNFKEQ. CDR3 DNA: TGTGCCAGCAGCCAAGAAGTTAGCGCAGGCTGGGGCACAGATACGCAGTATTTT. This translates into CASSQEVSAGWGTDTQYF.

The V and J genes are TRBV5-8 and TRBJ1-1; 7 nucleotides match TRBD1. The CDR3 consists of 14 residues. Germline V gene sequence: CDR1 SGHTS, CDR2 YDEGEE. V shed 0 bases, J shed 2 bases, and the junction held 1 base outside the gene matches. The CDR3 sequence: CASSLGTGNTEAFF. The DNA of the CDR3 is TGTGCCAGCAGCTTGGGGACAGGAAACACTGAAGCTTTCTTT.

V and J are TRBV4-1 and TRBJ1-1; TRBD1 is a possible D gene (5 bases). The germline CDR1 and CDR2 sequences are MGHRA and YSYEKL. V lost 2 bases and J 4 bases, leaving 11 bases between the germline ends. The CDR3 is 14 amino acids. The CDR3 DNA is TGCGCCAGCAGCCAAATCGGGGGGGGCACTGAAGCTTTCTTT. It encodes CASSQIGGGTEAFF.

This rearrangement joins TRBV28 to TRBJ1-1; D remains ambiguous. CDR1 is MDHEN, CDR2 SYDVKM, per germline. There are 14 residues in the CDR3. Trimming took off 5 bases at V and 1 base at J, with 11 bases between the two ends. The CDR3 spells CASSRGPGNTEAFF. Here the CDR3 DNA reads TGTGCCAGCAGTAGAGGGCCTGGGAACACTGAAGCTTTCTTT.

This clone was seen a single time. This chain uses TRBV30 with TRBJ1-6, with 7 bases matching TRBD1. There are 15 residues in the CDR3. V lost 4 bases, J lost 2 bases, and 5 bases stayed unmatched. Germline-derived CDR1 and CDR2 are GTSNPN and SVGIG (reference sequence). CDR3 loop: CAWKSGQTYNSPLHF. The CDR3 bases are TGTGCCTGGAAGTCGGGACAGACCTATAATTCACCCCTCCACTTT.

The rearrangement uses TRBV5-8 and TRBJ2-7; D is uncertain. V lost 4 bases and J lost 7, with 12 bases in between. Germline V gene lookup returns CDR1 SGHTS and CDR2 YDEGEE. CDR3 length: 12 residues. The CDR3 sequence is CASSPGMLEQYV. CDR3 nucleotide sequence: TGTGCCAGCAGCCCGGGTATGTTAGAGCAGTACGTC.

The chain links TRBV27 to TRBJ2-1, with D unresolved. V lost 5 bases and J lost 2, with 13 bases in between. Germline lookup yields CDR1 MNHEY and CDR2 SMNVEV (reference sequence). This CDR3 has 15 amino acids. Here the CDR3 DNA reads TGTGCCAGCAGTCCGAGACTGCTTACCTACAATGAGCAGTTCTTC. It encodes CASSPRLLTYNEQFF.

This clone was recorded once. This chain joins TRBV5-1 and TRBJ1-6, with D tentatively TRBD1 (5 bases). Deletions cut 0 bases from V and 7 bases from J, with 5 bases between. Per germline, CDR1 SGHRS and CDR2 YFSETQ. This CDR3 is 13 amino acids long. The CDR3 here is CASSLAGNSPLHF. The CDR3 DNA reads TGCGCCAGCAGCTTGGCAGGGAATTCACCCCTCCACTTT.

This clone occurred once. The chain is built from TRBV5-1 and TRBJ2-7; weak D call: TRBD2 (6 bases). V lost 0 bases to trimming and J lost 2 bases, with 15 bases between them. The CDR3 runs 16 residues. Germline values: CDR1 SGHRS, CDR2 YFSETQ. DNA of the CDR3: TGCGCCAGCAGCTTGGCCTTAACCGGGACTCCCTACGAGCAGTACTTC. Protein sequence: CASSLALTGTPYEQYF.

The chain employs TRBV9 and TRBJ1-1; TRBD1 agrees at 8 bases. Germline lookup yields CDR1 SGDLS and CDR2 YYNGEE. The V and J ends lost 4 bases and 10 bases, in that order; junction bases with no gene match: 9. The CDR3 contains 13 residues. The CDR3 bases are TGTGCCAGCAGCACACCCGGGACAGGAAGAGCTTTCTTT. This codes for CASSTPGTGRAFF.

The chain is built from TRBV5-1 and TRBJ2-1; a weak D match, TRBD1 (5 bases). The CDR3 has 15 residues. The germline V gene encodes CDR1 SGHRS and CDR2 YFSETQ. Trimming stripped 0 bases from V and 7 bases from J, with 14 bases between. The CDR3 protein is CASSLDLNPGNEQFF. CDR3 bases: TGCGCCAGCAGCTTGGATCTAAACCCAGGGAATGAGCAGTTCTTC.

A single count supports this clone. The rearrangement uses TRBV13 and TRBJ2-5, with 7 bases fitting TRBD1. Germline lookup yields CDR1 PRHDT and CDR2 FYEKMQ (reference sequence). Trimming at V came to 5 bases and at J to 3 bases, leaving 3 bases not matched to a gene. This CDR3 spans 13 amino acids. CDR3 amino acids: CASSMGQKETQYF. In DNA, the CDR3 is TGTGCCAGCAGCATGGGACAGAAAGAGACCCAGTACTTC.

The V gene is TRBV7-3, the J gene TRBJ2-1; 10 bases map to TRBD2. Germline CDR1 and CDR2: SGHTA and FQGTGA. This CDR3 region has 17 residues. V gave up 2 bases and J gave up 4 bases; unmatched junction bases: 8. The CDR3 loop is CASSLGVTSGRYNEQFF. For the CDR3, the DNA is TGTGCCAGCAGCTTAGGAGTGACTAGCGGGCGATACAATGAGCAGTTCTTC.

The chain uses TRBV28 and TRBJ2-5; 13 positions match TRBD2. Germline CDR1 is MDHEN and CDR2 is SYDVKM. V lost 3 bases, J lost 5 bases, and 6 bases stayed unmatched. The CDR3 runs to 16 residues. Here the CDR3 reads CASSFPTSGGAETQYF. The DNA of the CDR3 is TGTGCCAGCAGTTTCCCCACTAGCGGGGGGGCCGAGACCCAGTACTTC.

The V call is TRBV28, the J call TRBJ1-2; 7 bases match TRBD1. From germline, CDR1 is MDHEN and CDR2 SYDVKM. The CDR3 spans 12 residues. J lost 6 bases, V lost 6 bases, and 4 bases had no gene match. Here the CDR3 reads CASRGQTHGYTF. CDR3 sequence (DNA): TGTGCCAGCAGGGGACAGACCCATGGCTACACCTTC.

V is TRBV9 and J is TRBJ2-7; 8 bases map to TRBD1. V shed 3 bases, J shed 2 bases, and the junction held 1 base outside the gene matches. The CDR3 consists of 13 residues. CDR1 is SGDLS, CDR2 YYNGEE, per germline. The CDR3 loop is CASSAQGAYEQYF. The DNA of the CDR3 is TGTGCCAGCAGCGCACAGGGGGCCTACGAGCAGTACTTC.

The rearrangement uses TRBV28 and TRBJ2-7; a weak D match, TRBD2 (5 bases). The germline V gene has CDR1 MDHEN and CDR2 SYDVKM. The germline V and J ends were trimmed by 5 bases and 0 bases, with 8 bases remaining between them. The CDR3 has 13 amino acids. The CDR3: CASSGLSSYEQYV. The CDR3 DNA sequence: TGTGCCAGCAGTGGACTCAGCTCCTACGAGCAGTACGTC.